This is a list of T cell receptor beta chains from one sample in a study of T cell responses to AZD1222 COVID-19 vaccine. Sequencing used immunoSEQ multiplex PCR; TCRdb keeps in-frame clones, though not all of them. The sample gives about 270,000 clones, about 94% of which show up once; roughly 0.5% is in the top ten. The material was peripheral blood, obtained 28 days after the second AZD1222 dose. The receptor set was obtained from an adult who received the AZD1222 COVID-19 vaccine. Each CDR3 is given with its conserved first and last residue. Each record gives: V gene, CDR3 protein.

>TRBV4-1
CASSPSRGNGQPQHF
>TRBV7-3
CASSSGRGSYNEQFF
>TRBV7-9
CASSSDSNYGYTF
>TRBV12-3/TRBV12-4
CASSLAGNQPQHF
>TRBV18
CASSTKTGLLNTEAFF
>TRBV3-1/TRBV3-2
CASSQRAQDTQYF
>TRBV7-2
CASSLLVSRGEKLFF
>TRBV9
CASSGGTNTGELFF
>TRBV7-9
CASSSQGGARQYF
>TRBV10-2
CASSESVRAGYGYTF
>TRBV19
CASSIWGINEKLFF
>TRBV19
CASSGVGTRAYNEQFF
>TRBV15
CATSRAGTPTYEQYF
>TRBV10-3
CAITDGLAGEDLFF
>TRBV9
CASSSTSSDTYGYTF
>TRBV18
CASSPPPGQGAEAFF
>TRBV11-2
CASSLNSRLDEQYF
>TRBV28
CASSLGGGPYGYTF
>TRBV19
CASSPFLGSNQPQHF
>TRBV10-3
CAISESEGEKLFF
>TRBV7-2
CASSSYSNEKLFF
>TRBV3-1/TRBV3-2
CASSQGYGYTF
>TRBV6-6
CASSYLAGDLYEQYF
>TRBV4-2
CASSQAREAFQYTEAFF
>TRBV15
CATSAGGQPQHF
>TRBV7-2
CASSLAERGGAQYF
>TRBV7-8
CASSQGRSSYEQYF
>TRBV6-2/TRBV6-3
CASSSGTSGRFISTDTQYF
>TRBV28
CASTPGGRYEQYF
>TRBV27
CASSFSYFHEQYF
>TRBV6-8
CASSYPLKQGRHEQYF
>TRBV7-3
CASSLKYGELFF
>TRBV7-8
CASSVQSNEKLFF
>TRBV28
CASSLLSGPPEQFF
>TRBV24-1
CATSDLKGDRVGTGELFF
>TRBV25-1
CASSVGQITEAFF
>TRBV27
CASSPPGTGNGYTF
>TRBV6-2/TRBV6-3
CASTPGTATYEQYF
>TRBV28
CASSPRPLAELSYNEQFF
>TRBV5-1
CASSLSTSGPSYEQYF
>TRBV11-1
CASSRGSSGNTIYF
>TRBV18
CASSPDTGGTIYF
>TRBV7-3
CASSRDREGEQYF
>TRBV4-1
CASSQEYFARTDTQYF
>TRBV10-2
CASSGGNRGWEEQYF
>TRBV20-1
CSPANYGYTF
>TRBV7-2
CASGAGRNTEAFF
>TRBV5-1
CASSPRTGGDTGELFF
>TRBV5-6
CASSLGPLRTGETQYF